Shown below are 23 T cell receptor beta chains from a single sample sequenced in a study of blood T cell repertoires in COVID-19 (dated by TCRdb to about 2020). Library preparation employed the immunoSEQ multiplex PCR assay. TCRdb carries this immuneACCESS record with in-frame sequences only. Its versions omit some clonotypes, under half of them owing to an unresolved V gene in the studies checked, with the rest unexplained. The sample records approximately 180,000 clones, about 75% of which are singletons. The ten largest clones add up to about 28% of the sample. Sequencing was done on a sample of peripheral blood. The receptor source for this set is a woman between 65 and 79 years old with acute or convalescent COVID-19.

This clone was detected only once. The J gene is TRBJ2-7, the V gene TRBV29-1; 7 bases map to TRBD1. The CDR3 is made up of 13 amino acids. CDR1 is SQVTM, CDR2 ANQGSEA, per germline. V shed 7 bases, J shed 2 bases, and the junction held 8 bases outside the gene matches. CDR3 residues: CSAFIDRAYEQYF. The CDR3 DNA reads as TGCAGCGCCTTTATTGACAGGGCCTACGAGCAGTACTTC.

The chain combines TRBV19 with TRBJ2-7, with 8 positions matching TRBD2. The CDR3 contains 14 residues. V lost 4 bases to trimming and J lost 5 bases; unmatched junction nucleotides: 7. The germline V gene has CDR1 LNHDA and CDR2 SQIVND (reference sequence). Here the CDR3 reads CASSKGRAGDEQYF. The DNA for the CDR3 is TGTGCCAGTAGTAAAGGCCGAGCGGGAGACGAGCAGTACTTC. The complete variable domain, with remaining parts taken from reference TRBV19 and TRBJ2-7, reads DGGITQSPKYLFRKEGQNVTLSCEQNLNHDAMYWYRQDPGQGLRLIYYSQIVNDFQKGDIAEGYSVSREKKESFPLTVTSAQKNPTAFYLCASSKGRAGDEQYFGPGTRLTVT.

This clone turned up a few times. The CDR3 sequence: CASIGREYLICASTDTQYF. Written as DNA, the CDR3 is TGCGCCAGCATAGGGCGGGAGTACCTTATCTGTGCTAGCACAGATACGCAGTATTTT. V is TRBV4-1 and J is TRBJ2-3; 7 bases are shared with TRBD2. V dropped 7 bases and J dropped 0; count of bases not matched to a gene: 19. Germline-derived CDR1 and CDR2 are MGHRA and YSYEKL. The CDR3 length is 19 residues.

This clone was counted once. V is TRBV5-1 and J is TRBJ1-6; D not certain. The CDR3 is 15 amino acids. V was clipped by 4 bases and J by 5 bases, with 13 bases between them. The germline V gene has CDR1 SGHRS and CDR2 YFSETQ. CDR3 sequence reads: CASSPRGVDNSPLHF. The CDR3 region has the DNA TGCGCCAGCAGCCCTCGCGGGGTCGATAATTCACCCCTCCACTTT. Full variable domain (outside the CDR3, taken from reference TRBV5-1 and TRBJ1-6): KAGVTQTPRYLIKTRGQQVTLSCSPISGHRSVSWYQQTPGQGLQFLFEYFSETQRNKGNFPGRFSGRQFSNSRSEMNVSTLELGDSALYLCASSPRGVDNSPLHFGNGTRLTVT.

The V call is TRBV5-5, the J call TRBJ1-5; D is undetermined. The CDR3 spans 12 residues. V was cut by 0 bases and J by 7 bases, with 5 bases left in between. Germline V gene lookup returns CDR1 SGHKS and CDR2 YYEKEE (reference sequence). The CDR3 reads CASSLGAQPQHF. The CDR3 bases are TGTGCCAGCAGCTTGGGAGCACAGCCCCAGCATTTT.

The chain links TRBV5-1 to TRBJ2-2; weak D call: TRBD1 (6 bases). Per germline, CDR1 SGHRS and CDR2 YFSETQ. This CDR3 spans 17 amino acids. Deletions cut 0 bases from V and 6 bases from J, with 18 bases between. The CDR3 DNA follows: TGCGCCAGCAGCTTGGCCAGAGCCCCAGGGGTCGCCGGGGAGCTGTTTTTT. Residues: CASSLARAPGVAGELFF. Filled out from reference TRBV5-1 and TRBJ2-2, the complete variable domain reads KAGVTQTPRYLIKTRGQQVTLSCSPISGHRSVSWYQQTPGQGLQFLFEYFSETQRNKGNFPGRFSGRQFSNSRSEMNVSTLELGDSALYLCASSLARAPGVAGELFFGEGSRLTVL.

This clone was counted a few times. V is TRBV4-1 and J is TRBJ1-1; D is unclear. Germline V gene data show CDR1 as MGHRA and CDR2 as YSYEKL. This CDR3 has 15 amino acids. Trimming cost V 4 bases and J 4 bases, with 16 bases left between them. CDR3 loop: CASSPMLGEGTEAFF. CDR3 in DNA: TGCGCCAGCAGCCCCATGCTCGGGGAAGGCACTGAAGCTTTCTTT.

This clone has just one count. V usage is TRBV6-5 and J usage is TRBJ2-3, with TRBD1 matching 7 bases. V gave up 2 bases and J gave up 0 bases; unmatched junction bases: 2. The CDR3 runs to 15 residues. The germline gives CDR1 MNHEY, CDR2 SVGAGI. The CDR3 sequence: CASSYNRGSTDTQYF. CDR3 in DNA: TGTGCCAGCAGTTACAACAGGGGTAGCACAGATACGCAGTATTTT.

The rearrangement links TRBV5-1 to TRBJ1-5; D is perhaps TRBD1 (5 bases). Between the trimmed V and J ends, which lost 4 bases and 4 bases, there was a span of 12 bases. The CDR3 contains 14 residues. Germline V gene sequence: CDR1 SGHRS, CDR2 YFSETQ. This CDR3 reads CASSPGGGNQPQHF. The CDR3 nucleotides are TGCGCCAGCAGCCCTGGGGGGGGGAATCAGCCCCAGCATTTT.

The CDR3 region has the DNA TGCAGCGTTGCTTTACTAGCGGGAGACACCGGGGAGCTGTTTTTT. It yields the protein CSVALLAGDTGELFF. The chain couples TRBV29-1 to TRBJ2-2; 11 nucleotides align to TRBD2. CDR3 size: 15 residues. CDR1 and CDR2 (germline): SQVTM, ANQGSEA. Trimming cost V 4 bases and J 3 bases; bases outside gene matches: 4.

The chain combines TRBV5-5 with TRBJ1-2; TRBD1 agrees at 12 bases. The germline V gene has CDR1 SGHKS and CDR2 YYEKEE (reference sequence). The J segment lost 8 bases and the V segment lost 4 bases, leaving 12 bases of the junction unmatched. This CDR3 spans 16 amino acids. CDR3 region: CASSIFPGQGAGGYTF. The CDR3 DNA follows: TGTGCCAGCAGCATTTTCCCGGGACAGGGGGCGGGAGGCTACACCTTC.

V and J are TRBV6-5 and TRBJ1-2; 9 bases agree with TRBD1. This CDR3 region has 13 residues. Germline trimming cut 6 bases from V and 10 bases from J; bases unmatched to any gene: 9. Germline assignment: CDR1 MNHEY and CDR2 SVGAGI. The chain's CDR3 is CASSPGQGFFYTF. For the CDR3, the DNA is TGTGCCAGCAGCCCGGGACAGGGATTTTTCTACACCTTC.

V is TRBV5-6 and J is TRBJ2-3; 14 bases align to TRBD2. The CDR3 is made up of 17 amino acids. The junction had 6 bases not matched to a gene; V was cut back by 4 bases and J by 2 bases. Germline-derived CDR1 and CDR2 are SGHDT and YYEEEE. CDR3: CASSAGLAGVVTDTQYF. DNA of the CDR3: TGTGCCAGCAGCGCGGGACTAGCGGGAGTTGTCACAGATACGCAGTATTTT.

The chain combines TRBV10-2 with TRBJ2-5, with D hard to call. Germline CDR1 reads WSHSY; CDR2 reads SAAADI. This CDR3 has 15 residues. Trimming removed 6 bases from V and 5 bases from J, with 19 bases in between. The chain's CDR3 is CASSPKPQKRETQYF. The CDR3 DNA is TGCGCCAGCAGCCCGAAGCCGCAAAAGAGGGAGACCCAGTACTTC.

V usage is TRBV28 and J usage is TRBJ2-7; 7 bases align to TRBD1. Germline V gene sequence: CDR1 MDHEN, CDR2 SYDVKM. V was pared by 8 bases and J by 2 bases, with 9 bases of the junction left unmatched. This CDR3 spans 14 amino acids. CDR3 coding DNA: TGTGCCAGCGGATTGACAGGGATAACCTACGAGCAGTACTTC. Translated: CASGLTGITYEQYF.

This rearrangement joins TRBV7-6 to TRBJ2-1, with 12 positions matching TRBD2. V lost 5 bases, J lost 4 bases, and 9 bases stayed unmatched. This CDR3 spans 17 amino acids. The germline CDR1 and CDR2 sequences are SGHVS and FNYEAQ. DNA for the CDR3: TGTGCCAGCAGCATCTCTAGCGGGAGGGCCTTATACAATGAGCAGTTCTTC. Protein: CASSISSGRALYNEQFF.

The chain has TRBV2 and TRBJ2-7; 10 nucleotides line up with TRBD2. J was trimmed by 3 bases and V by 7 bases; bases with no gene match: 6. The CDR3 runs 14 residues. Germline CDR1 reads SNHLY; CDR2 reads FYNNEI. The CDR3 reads CASKGLANIYEQYF. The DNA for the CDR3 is TGTGCCAGCAAGGGACTAGCGAATATCTACGAGCAGTACTTC.

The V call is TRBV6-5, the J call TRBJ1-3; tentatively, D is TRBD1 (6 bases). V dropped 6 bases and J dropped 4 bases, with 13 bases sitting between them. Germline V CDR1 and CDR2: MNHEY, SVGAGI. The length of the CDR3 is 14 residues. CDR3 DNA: TGTGCCAGCAGACCAGGGGAAGGAGGAAACACCATATATTTT. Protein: CASRPGEGGNTIYF.

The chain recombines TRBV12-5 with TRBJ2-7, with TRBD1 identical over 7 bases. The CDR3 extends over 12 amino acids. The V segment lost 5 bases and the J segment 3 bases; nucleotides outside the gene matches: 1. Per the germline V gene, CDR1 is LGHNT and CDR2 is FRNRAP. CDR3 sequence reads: CASGRQGYEQYF. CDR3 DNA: TGTGCTAGTGGTCGACAGGGCTACGAGCAGTACTTC. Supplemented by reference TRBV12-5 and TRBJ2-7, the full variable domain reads DARVTQTPRHKVTEMGQEVTMRCQPILGHNTVFWYRQTMMQGLELLAYFRNRAPLDDSGMPKDRFSAEMPDATLATLKIQPSEPRDSAVYFCASGRQGYEQYFGPGTRLTVT.

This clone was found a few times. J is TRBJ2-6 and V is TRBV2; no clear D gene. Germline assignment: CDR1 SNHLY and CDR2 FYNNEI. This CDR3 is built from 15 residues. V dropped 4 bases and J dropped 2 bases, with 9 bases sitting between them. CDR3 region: CASSGGLAGANVLTF. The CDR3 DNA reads TGTGCCAGCAGTGGCGGTCTCGCTGGGGCCAACGTCCTGACTTTC.

The DNA of the CDR3 is TGTGCCAGCAGCTTGGGACTCGGCCAAACTTATGGCTACACCTTC. The encoded protein is CASSLGLGQTYGYTF. This chain joins TRBV5-6 and TRBJ1-2; D gene ambiguous. Germline loops: CDR1 SGHDT, CDR2 YYEEEE. V was pared by 0 bases and J by 5 bases, with 14 bases between. The CDR3 is made up of 15 amino acids.

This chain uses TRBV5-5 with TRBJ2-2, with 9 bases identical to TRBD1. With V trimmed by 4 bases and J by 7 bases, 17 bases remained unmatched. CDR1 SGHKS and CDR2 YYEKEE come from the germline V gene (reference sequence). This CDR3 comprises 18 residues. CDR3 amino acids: CASSPRYGTGRTGGELFF. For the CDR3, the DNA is TGTGCCAGCAGCCCGAGATATGGGACAGGGAGAACAGGCGGGGAGCTGTTTTTT.

This chain's CDR3 is CASKGSVSSYNEQFF. In DNA form, the CDR3 reads TGTGCCAGTAAGGGGTCGGTTAGCTCCTACAATGAGCAGTTCTTC. The chain combines TRBV19 with TRBJ2-1, with D maybe TRBD1 (5 bases). The CDR3 totals 15 residues. Germline V gene lookup returns CDR1 LNHDA and CDR2 SQIVND (reference sequence). V gave up 7 bases and J gave up 0 bases, with 13 bases separating them.